A selection of T cell receptor beta chains follows, all from one sample in a study of shared clonotypes between healthy human individuals. Some clones are missing from TCRdb's copy, which holds only in-frame ones; the method was immunoSEQ multiplex PCR. The table shows 2 million or so clones, with 85% to 95% occurring only once. Sequencing was done on a sample of naive CD4+ T cells sorted from blood. Receptors were obtained from a man aged 18 to 30 in good health. The CDR3 runs from the conserved cysteine through the conserved F or W. The order of the fields is D gene, V gene, clone size, J gene, CDR3 DNA, CDR3 protein. D genes are given only for firm matches. Rows give clone size only sometimes, using once, few, many, or a class for an expanded clone.

d_gene: TRBD2; v_gene: TRBV30; abundance: NA; j_gene: TRBJ2-5; CDR3nt: TGTGCGACTAGCGGGTGGGTCCAAGAGACCCAGTACTTC; CDR3aa: CATSGWVQETQYF
d_gene: TRBD1; v_gene: TRBV5-1; abundance: once; j_gene: TRBJ2-2; CDR3nt: TGCGCCAGCAATATCGAACAGGGGGCCCCCGGGGAGCTGTTTTTT; CDR3aa: CASNIEQGAPGELFF
d_gene: TRBD2; v_gene: TRBV5-1; abundance: once; j_gene: TRBJ2-1; CDR3nt: TGCGCCAGCAGCTTACGGACTAGCGAAAATGAGCAGTTCTTC; CDR3aa: CASSLRTSENEQFF
d_gene: NA; v_gene: TRBV4-1; abundance: NA; j_gene: TRBJ1-2; CDR3nt: TGCGCCAGCAGCCGTACTCAGGGACTCTATGGCTACACCTTC; CDR3aa: CASSRTQGLYGYTF
d_gene: TRBD1; v_gene: TRBV5-1; abundance: NA; j_gene: TRBJ1-4; CDR3nt: TGCGCCAGCAGCTTCGGACAGGGGAACGAAAAACTGTTTTTT; CDR3aa: CASSFGQGNEKLFF
d_gene: NA; v_gene: TRBV11-2; abundance: NA; j_gene: TRBJ1-2; CDR3nt: TGTGCCAGCAGCTTAGCTTCTGGGGTAAACTATGGCTACACCTTC; CDR3aa: CASSLASGVNYGYTF
d_gene: NA; v_gene: TRBV30; abundance: NA; j_gene: TRBJ2-1; CDR3nt: TGTGCCTGGAGGGGCCCGAAAAACAATGAGCAGTTCTTC; CDR3aa: CAWRGPKNNEQFF
d_gene: TRBD1; v_gene: TRBV5-4; abundance: NA; j_gene: TRBJ2-5; CDR3nt: TGTGCCAGCAGCCCCAGGACAGGGGGCGCAGTAGAGACCCAGTACTTC; CDR3aa: CASSPRTGGAVETQYF
d_gene: TRBD1; v_gene: TRBV28; abundance: once; j_gene: TRBJ1-3; CDR3nt: TGTGCCAGCCAAACAGGGGACCTCTCTGGAAACACCATATATTTT; CDR3aa: CASQTGDLSGNTIYF
d_gene: TRBD1; v_gene: TRBV5-6; abundance: once; j_gene: TRBJ1-4; CDR3nt: TGTGCCAGCAGCTTGCAGGGACAGGGGAAGGAAAAACTGTTTTTT; CDR3aa: CASSLQGQGKEKLFF
d_gene: NA; v_gene: TRBV2; abundance: NA; j_gene: TRBJ2-1; CDR3nt: TGTGCCACTGGTCGGTCCTACAATGAGCAGTTCTTC; CDR3aa: CATGRSYNEQFF
d_gene: NA; v_gene: TRBV10-3; abundance: NA; j_gene: TRBJ2-7; CDR3nt: TGTGCCATCAGTGAGAACACAAACTACGAGCAGTACTTC; CDR3aa: CAISENTNYEQYF
d_gene: TRBD1; v_gene: TRBV5-4; abundance: NA; j_gene: TRBJ1-2; CDR3nt: TGTGCCAGCAGCTTGTTGGACAGGGTACAGGGCTACACCTTC; CDR3aa: CASSLLDRVQGYTF
d_gene: NA; v_gene: TRBV7-8; abundance: NA; j_gene: TRBJ1-6; CDR3nt: TGTGCCAGCAGCTTAGTGCGGGCTGCTAATTCACCCCTCCACTTT; CDR3aa: CASSLVRAANSPLHF
d_gene: NA; v_gene: TRBV2; abundance: NA; j_gene: TRBJ2-5; CDR3nt: TGTGCCAGCAGGCCAAACGCAGGGGCGGTCCAAGAGACCCAGTACTTC; CDR3aa: CASRPNAGAVQETQYF
d_gene: NA; v_gene: TRBV25-1; abundance: NA; j_gene: TRBJ1-2; CDR3nt: TGTGCCAGCAGTGAAAATACAGGGACCTATGGCTACACCTTC; CDR3aa: CASSENTGTYGYTF